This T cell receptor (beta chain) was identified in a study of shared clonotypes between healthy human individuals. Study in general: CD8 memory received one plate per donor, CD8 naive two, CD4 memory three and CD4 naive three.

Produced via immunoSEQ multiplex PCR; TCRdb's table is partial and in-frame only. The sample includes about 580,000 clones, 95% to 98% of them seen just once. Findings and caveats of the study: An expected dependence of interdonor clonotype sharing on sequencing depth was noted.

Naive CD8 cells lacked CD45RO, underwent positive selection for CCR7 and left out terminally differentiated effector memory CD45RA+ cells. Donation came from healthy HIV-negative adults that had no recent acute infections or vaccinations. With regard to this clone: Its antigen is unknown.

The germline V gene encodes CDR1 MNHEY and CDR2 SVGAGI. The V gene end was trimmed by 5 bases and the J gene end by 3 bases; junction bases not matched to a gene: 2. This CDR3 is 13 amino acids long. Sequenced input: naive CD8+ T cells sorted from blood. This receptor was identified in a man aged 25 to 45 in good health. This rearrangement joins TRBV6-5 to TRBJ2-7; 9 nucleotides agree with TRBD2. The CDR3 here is CASSGREGYEQYF. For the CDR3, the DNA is TGTGCCAGCAGTGGGCGGGAGGGCTACGAGCAGTACTTC.